A single count supports the clone carrying this TCR beta chain. This record belongs to a study of PD-L1 blockade in urothelial cancer. Every PCR received spiked-in synthetic TCR analog templates. TCRdb's table, derived via immunoSEQ multiplex PCR, lists solely in-frame clones and lacks some. This table holds about 100,000 clones, around 93% found once. It was locally advanced or metastatic urothelial carcinoma that patients had. This specimen consisted of PBMCs, obtained around atezolizumab (anti-PD-L1) treatment. The clonotype comes from an elderly woman with urothelial cancer.

The CDR3 reads CASRVGTGFGYTF. In DNA, the CDR3 is TGTGCCAGCAGGGTAGGGACAGGGTTTGGCTACACCTTC. This sequence joins TRBV28 and TRBJ1-2; 9 nucleotides line up with TRBD1. The CDR3 consists of 13 residues. V was pared by 6 bases and J by 7 bases, with 6 bases of the junction left unmatched. From germline, CDR1 is MDHEN and CDR2 SYDVKM.